The present entry profiles one T cell receptor beta chain with its context. Its cognate antigen is unknown. This sample stems from a study of cytomegalovirus exposure and HLA in healthy donors. General study findings and limits: Cytomegalovirus association was assigned to approximately 180 TCR beta chains. The tendency of first-cohort TCR clusters to co-occur in the 100 to 150 validation repertoires was identified by a subsequent analysis.

Data came from immunoSEQ multiplex PCR; TCRdb stores just in-frame clones and leaves some out. The sample has around 190,000 clones; roughly 81% are singletons. Germline CDR1 is SGHNT and CDR2 is YYREEE (reference sequence). Trimming removed 2 bases at V and 3 bases at J, with 2 bases between. This CDR3 is 12 amino acids long. Sequencing input: PBMCs. The receptor was derived from a woman between 25 and 40 years old in good health and CMV-seronegative. This chain uses TRBV5-4 with TRBJ2-2; D gene ambiguous. The CDR3 DNA follows: TGTGCCAGCAGCTTCGACACCGGGGAGCTGTTTTTT. Protein product: CASSFDTGELFF.